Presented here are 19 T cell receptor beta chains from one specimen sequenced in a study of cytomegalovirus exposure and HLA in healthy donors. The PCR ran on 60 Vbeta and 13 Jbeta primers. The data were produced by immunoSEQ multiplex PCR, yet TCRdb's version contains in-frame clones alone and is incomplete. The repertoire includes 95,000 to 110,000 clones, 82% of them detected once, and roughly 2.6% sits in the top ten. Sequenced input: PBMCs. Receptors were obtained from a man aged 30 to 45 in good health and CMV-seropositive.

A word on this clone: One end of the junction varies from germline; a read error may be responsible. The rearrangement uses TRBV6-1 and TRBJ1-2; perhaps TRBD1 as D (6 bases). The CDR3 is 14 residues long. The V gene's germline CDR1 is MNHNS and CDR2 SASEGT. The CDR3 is CAGRLQGRSYGYTF. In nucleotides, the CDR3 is TGTGCCGGCAGACTACAGGGTCGGAGCTATGGCTACACCTTC.

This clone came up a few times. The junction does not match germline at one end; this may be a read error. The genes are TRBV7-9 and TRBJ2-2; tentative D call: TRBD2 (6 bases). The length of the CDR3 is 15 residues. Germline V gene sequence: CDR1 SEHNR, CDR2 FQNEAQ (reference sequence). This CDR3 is CSSSLRAGRTGELFF. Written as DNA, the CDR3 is TGTTCCAGCAGCTTACGGGCGGGGCGTACCGGGGAGCTGTTTTTT.

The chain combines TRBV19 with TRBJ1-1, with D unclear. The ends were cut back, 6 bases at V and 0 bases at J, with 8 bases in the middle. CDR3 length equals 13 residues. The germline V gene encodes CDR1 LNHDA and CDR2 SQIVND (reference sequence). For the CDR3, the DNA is TGTGCCAGTAGAAACAACATGAACACTGAAGCTTTCTTT. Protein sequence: CASRNNMNTEAFF.

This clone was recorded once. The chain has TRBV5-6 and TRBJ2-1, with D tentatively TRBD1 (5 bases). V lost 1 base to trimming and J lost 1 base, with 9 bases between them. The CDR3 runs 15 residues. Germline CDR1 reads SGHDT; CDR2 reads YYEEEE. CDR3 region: CASSLLDTSYNEQFF. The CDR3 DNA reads TGTGCCAGCAGCTTGCTGGACACATCCTACAATGAGCAGTTCTTC.

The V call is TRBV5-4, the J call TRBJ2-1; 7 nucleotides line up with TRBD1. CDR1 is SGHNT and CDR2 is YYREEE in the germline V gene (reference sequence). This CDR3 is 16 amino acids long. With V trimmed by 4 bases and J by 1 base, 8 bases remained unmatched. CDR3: CASSRQGSRSYNEQFF. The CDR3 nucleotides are TGTGCCAGCAGCCGACAGGGAAGTAGGTCCTACAATGAGCAGTTCTTC.

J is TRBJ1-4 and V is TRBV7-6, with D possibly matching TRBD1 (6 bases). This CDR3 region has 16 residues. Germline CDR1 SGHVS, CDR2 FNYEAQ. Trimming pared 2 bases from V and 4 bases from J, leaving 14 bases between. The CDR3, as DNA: TGTGCCAGCAGCTTAAGAGTCTGGACAGTTAATGAAAAACTGTTTTTT. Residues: CASSLRVWTVNEKLFF. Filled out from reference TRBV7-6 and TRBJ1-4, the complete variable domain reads GAGVSQSPRYKVTKRGQDVALRCDPISGHVSLYWYRQALGQGPEFLTYFNYEAQQDKSGLPNDRFSAERPEGSISTLTIQRTEQRDSAMYRCASSLRVWTVNEKLFFGSGTQLSVL.

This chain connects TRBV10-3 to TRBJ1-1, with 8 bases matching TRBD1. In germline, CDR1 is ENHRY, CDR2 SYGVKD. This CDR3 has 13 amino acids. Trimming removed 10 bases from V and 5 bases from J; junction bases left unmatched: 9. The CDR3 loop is CASSGQVGTEAFF. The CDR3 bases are TGTGCCAGCTCGGGACAGGTGGGGACTGAAGCTTTCTTT.

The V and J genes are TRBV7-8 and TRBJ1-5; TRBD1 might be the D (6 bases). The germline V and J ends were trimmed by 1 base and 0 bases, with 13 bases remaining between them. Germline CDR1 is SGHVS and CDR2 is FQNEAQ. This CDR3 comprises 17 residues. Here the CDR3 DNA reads TGTGCCAGCAGCTTAGTCTCAGGGGCCAATAGCAATCAGCCCCAGCATTTT. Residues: CASSLVSGANSNQPQHF.

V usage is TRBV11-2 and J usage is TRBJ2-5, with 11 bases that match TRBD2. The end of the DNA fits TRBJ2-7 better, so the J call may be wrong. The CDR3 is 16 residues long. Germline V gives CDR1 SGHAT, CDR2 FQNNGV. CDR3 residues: CASSFPGLAVGYEQYF. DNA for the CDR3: TGTGCCAGCAGCTTCCCGGGACTAGCGGTGGGATACGAGCAGTACTTC.

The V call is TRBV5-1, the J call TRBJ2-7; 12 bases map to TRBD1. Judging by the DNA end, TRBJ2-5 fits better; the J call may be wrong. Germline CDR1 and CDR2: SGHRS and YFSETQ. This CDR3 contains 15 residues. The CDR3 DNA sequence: TGCGCCAGCAGCTTGGGGGACAGGGGGCGGGAGACCCAGTACTTC. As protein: CASSLGDRGRETQYF.

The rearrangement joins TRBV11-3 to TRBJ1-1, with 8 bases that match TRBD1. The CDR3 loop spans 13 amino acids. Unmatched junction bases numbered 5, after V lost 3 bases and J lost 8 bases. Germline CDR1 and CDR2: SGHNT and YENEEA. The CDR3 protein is CASSFADRAEAFF. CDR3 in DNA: TGTGCCAGCAGCTTCGCGGACAGGGCCGAAGCTTTCTTT.

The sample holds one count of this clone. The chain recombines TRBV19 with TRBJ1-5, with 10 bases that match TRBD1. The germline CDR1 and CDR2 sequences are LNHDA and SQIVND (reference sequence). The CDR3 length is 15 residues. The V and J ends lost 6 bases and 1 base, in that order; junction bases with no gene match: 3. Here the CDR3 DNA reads TGTGCCAGTAGGGGACAGGGGTACAGCAATCAGCCCCAGCATTTT. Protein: CASRGQGYSNQPQHF.

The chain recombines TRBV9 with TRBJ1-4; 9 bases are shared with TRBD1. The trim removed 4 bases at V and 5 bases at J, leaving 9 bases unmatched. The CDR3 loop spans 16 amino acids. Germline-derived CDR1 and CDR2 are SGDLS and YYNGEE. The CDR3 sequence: CASSTHLGQGNEKLFF. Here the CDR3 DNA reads TGTGCCAGCAGCACCCATTTGGGACAGGGAAATGAAAAACTGTTTTTT. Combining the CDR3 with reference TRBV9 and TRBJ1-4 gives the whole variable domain DSGVTQTPKHLITATGQRVTLRCSPRSGDLSVYWYQQSLDQGLQFLIQYYNGEERAKGNILERFSAQQFPDLHSELNLSSLELGDSALYFCASSTHLGQGNEKLFFGSGTQLSVL.

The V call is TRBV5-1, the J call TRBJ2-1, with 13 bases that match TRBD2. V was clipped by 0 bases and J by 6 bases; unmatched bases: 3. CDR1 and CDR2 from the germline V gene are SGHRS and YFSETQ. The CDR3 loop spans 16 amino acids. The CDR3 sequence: CASSLAGTSGTNEQFF. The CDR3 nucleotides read TGCGCCAGCAGCTTGGCCGGGACTAGCGGGACCAATGAGCAGTTCTTC.

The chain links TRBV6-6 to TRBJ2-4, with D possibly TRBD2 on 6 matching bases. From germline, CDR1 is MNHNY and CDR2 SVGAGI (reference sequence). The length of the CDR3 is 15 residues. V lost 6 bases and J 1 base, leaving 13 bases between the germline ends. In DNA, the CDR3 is TGTGCCAGCAGAACCGGGGGTGGGGCCAAAAACATTCAGTACTTC. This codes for CASRTGGGAKNIQYF.

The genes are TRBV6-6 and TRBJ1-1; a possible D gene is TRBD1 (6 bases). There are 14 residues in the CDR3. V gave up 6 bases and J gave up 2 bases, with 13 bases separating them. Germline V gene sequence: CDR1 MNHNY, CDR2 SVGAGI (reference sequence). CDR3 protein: CASSPPTGNTEAFF. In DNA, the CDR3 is TGTGCCAGCAGCCCCCCGACAGGTAACACTGAAGCTTTCTTT.

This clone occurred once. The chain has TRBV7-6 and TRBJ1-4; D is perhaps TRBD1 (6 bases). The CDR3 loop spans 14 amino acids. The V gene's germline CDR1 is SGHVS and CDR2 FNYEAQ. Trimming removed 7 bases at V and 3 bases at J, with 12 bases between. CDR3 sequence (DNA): TGTGCCAGCAACCAGGGGACGGCTAATGAAAAACTGTTTTTT. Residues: CASNQGTANEKLFF.

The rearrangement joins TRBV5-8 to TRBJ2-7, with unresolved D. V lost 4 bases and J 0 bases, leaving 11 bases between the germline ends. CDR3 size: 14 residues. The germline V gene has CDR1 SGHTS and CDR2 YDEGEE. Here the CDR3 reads CASSPRVSSYEQYF. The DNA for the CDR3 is TGTGCCAGCAGCCCTCGGGTAAGCTCCTACGAGCAGTACTTC.

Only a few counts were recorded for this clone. The CDR3 nucleotides are TGTGCCAGCAGTTACTGGGACAGGGCTGACGGGGAGCTGTTTTTT. Encoded protein: CASSYWDRADGELFF. This sequence joins TRBV6-5 and TRBJ2-2, with 9 positions matching TRBD1. Germline-derived CDR1 and CDR2 are MNHEY and SVGAGI. V gave up 1 base and J gave up 7 bases; unmatched junction bases: 4. This CDR3 contains 15 residues.